These 4 T cell receptor beta chains share one sample of origin, sequenced in a study of blood T cell repertoires in COVID-19. TCRdb's copy holds only in-frame clones and misses some; the assay was immunoSEQ multiplex PCR. The sample lists 300,000 or so clones, around 83% occurring once. Sequencing was carried out using peripheral blood. Every receptor here comes from a woman between 45 and 60 years old with acute or convalescent COVID-19.

The V gene is TRBV5-6, the J gene TRBJ1-1; TRBD1 matches 9 bases. This CDR3 spans 15 amino acids. Germline V CDR1 and CDR2: SGHDT, YYEEEE. Trimming removed 7 bases from V and 5 bases from J; junction bases left unmatched: 12. The CDR3 DNA sequence: TGTGCCAGCCTTACCACCGGGACAGGGAATACTGAAGCTTTCTTT. Protein: CASLTTGTGNTEAFF.

Only a few counts were recorded for this clone. The chain has TRBV11-1 and TRBJ2-5, with 10 bases that match TRBD2. Germline values: CDR1 SGHAT, CDR2 FQDESV (reference sequence). V dropped 6 bases and J dropped 2; count of bases not matched to a gene: 6. This CDR3 comprises 15 residues. The DNA for the CDR3 is TGTGCCAGCAGAGGAGCGGGAGGGCCTCAAGAGACCCAGTACTTC. This codes for CASRGAGGPQETQYF.

This sequence joins TRBV6-2 or TRBV6-3 and TRBJ2-4; D is unclear. V lost 0 bases to trimming and J lost 5 bases, with 8 bases between them. Germline loops: CDR1 MNHEY, CDR2 SVGEGT. The CDR3 is 14 residues long. The CDR3 spells CASSYSRNQNIQYF. The CDR3 DNA reads TGTGCCAGCAGTTACTCCAGGAATCAAAACATTCAGTACTTC.

The genes are TRBV4-2 and TRBJ1-2; TRBD1 is a possible D gene (5 bases). The CDR3 covers 15 residues. V lost 0 bases to trimming and J lost 1 base, with 9 bases between them. CDR1 and CDR2 (germline): LGHNA, YNFKEQ. CDR3 sequence (DNA): TGTGCCAGCAGCCAAGATTCGCAGGGTAACTATGGCTACACCTTC. It encodes CASSQDSQGNYGYTF.